This is a list of T cell receptor beta chains from one sample in a study of blood T cell repertoires in COVID-19. The protocol was immunoSEQ multiplex PCR, while the TCRdb copy is restricted to in-frame clones and leaves out a portion. The top ten hold around 0.97% of the sample, which has about 230,000 clones, about 85% seen once. The sequenced sample consisted of peripheral blood. The source of these receptors is a middle-aged man with acute or convalescent COVID-19. CDR3s include the opening cysteine and the closing phenylalanine or tryptophan. D genes are given only for firm matches.

d_call: TRBD1; j_call: TRBJ1-6; v_call: TRBV5-6; cdr3_nt: TGTGCCAGCAGCCCGATGACAGGGGGCGAAAATTCACCCCTCCACTTT; cdr3_aa: CASSPMTGGENSPLHF
d_call: TRBD1; j_call: TRBJ2-5; v_call: TRBV5-1; cdr3_nt: TGCGCCAGCAGTCCCGGGACAGGTTCGTTAGAGACCCAGTACTTC; cdr3_aa: CASSPGTGSLETQYF
d_call: -; j_call: TRBJ1-1; v_call: TRBV15; cdr3_nt: TGTGCCACCAGCAGAGAAGCGGGGCCCGAGGCGACTTTCTTT; cdr3_aa: CATSREAGPEATFF
d_call: -; j_call: TRBJ1-2; v_call: TRBV5-5; cdr3_nt: TGTGCCAGCAGCGCGGGCCCTCTTCAGGGGCCCTATGGCTACACCTTC; cdr3_aa: CASSAGPLQGPYGYTF
d_call: -; j_call: TRBJ1-3; v_call: TRBV6-5; cdr3_nt: TGTGCCAGCAGACCGACAGGTGATGGAAACACCATATATTTT; cdr3_aa: CASRPTGDGNTIYF
d_call: TRBD1; j_call: TRBJ1-4; v_call: TRBV2; cdr3_nt: TGTGCCAGCAAGCGCTCCGGGACAGGGGGCGAAAAACTGTTTTTT; cdr3_aa: CASKRSGTGGEKLFF
d_call: TRBD1; j_call: TRBJ2-7; v_call: TRBV5-1; cdr3_nt: TGCGCCAGCAGCCCCGGCGGGACAGGGGGCGGCGGAGAGCAGTACTTC; cdr3_aa: CASSPGGTGGGGEQYF
d_call: TRBD1; j_call: TRBJ1-1; v_call: TRBV5-4; cdr3_nt: TGTGCCAGCAGGGCGGACAGGTTGAACACTGAAGCTTTCTTT; cdr3_aa: CASRADRLNTEAFF
d_call: TRBD1; j_call: TRBJ2-7; v_call: TRBV4-2; cdr3_nt: TGTGCCAGCAGCCCTCAGGGGGACAGGGAGCTTGAGCAGTACTTC; cdr3_aa: CASSPQGDRELEQYF
d_call: TRBD1; j_call: TRBJ1-5; v_call: TRBV6-2/TRBV6-3; cdr3_nt: TGTGCCAGCAGTTACCGACAGGGAAGTCAGCCCCAGCATTTT; cdr3_aa: CASSYRQGSQPQHF
d_call: -; j_call: TRBJ1-5; v_call: TRBV6-2/TRBV6-3; cdr3_nt: TGTGCCAGCAGTTACTCGGATGGAGGTAGCAATCAGCCCCAGCATTTT; cdr3_aa: CASSYSDGGSNQPQHF
d_call: TRBD1; j_call: TRBJ1-2; v_call: TRBV7-2; cdr3_nt: TGTGCCAGCAGCTTGGGACAGGGGAATGGCTACACCTTC; cdr3_aa: CASSLGQGNGYTF
d_call: TRBD1; j_call: TRBJ1-2; v_call: TRBV7-2; cdr3_nt: TGTGCCAGCAGCTTAGGCGGGACAGGCCTCTATGGCTACACCTTC; cdr3_aa: CASSLGGTGLYGYTF
d_call: TRBD1; j_call: TRBJ1-2; v_call: TRBV5-1; cdr3_nt: TGCGCCAGCAGCTTGGTATCTTTAAGGGACAGAAAAGCTAACTATGGCTACACCTTC; cdr3_aa: CASSLVSLRDRKANYGYTF
d_call: TRBD2; j_call: TRBJ2-5; v_call: TRBV2; cdr3_nt: TGTGCCAGCAGCATTGGGACTAGCGCCCTCCAAGAGACCCAGTACTTC; cdr3_aa: CASSIGTSALQETQYF
d_call: -; j_call: TRBJ2-3; v_call: TRBV12-3/TRBV12-4; cdr3_nt: TGTGCCAGCAGCTGGTCGGCAGATACGCAGTATTTT; cdr3_aa: CASSWSADTQYF
d_call: -; j_call: TRBJ2-7; v_call: TRBV9; cdr3_nt: TGTGCCAGCAGCGTAGCGGGGGACGAGCAGTACTTC; cdr3_aa: CASSVAGDEQYF
d_call: TRBD1; j_call: TRBJ1-2; v_call: TRBV5-1; cdr3_nt: TGCGCCAGCAGCTTACAGGGGAGAAAGGACTATGGCTACACCTTC; cdr3_aa: CASSLQGRKDYGYTF
d_call: -; j_call: TRBJ2-7; v_call: TRBV5-6; cdr3_nt: TGTGCCAGCAGCTCCCTGCCCTCGGCAGGGGAAATCTCCTACGAGCAGTACTTC; cdr3_aa: CASSSLPSAGEISYEQYF
d_call: -; j_call: TRBJ2-5; v_call: TRBV7-9; cdr3_nt: TGTGCCAGCAGCTTAGTTGTCATGGTCGGGGAGACCCAGTACTTC; cdr3_aa: CASSLVVMVGETQYF
d_call: -; j_call: TRBJ2-7; v_call: TRBV5-6; cdr3_nt: TGTGCCAGCAGCTTGGCTAGTGCCGAGCAGTACTTC; cdr3_aa: CASSLASAEQYF